This entry lists 26 T cell receptor beta chains sequenced from one sample in a study of cytomegalovirus exposure and HLA in healthy donors. Amplification used 60 Vbeta primers and 13 Jbeta primers. Clones were read by immunoSEQ multiplex PCR, and TCRdb kept only the in-frame ones, dropping some. This table holds 180,000 or so clones. Sequencing was carried out using PBMCs. The origin of the receptors is a woman younger than 35 in good health and CMV-seropositive.

The V gene is TRBV4-2, the J gene TRBJ2-1; TRBD1 matches 8 bases. The germline V gene has CDR1 LGHNA and CDR2 YNFKEQ. The J segment lost 3 bases and the V segment lost 2 bases, leaving 6 bases of the junction unmatched. CDR3 length: 16 residues. CDR3 sequence reads: CASSQIGTGLYNEQFF. Here the CDR3 DNA reads TGTGCCAGCAGCCAAATAGGGACAGGACTCTACAATGAGCAGTTCTTC.

This chain connects TRBV9 to TRBJ2-3; TRBD2 matches at 8 bases. CDR3 length equals 16 residues. CDR1 and CDR2 (germline): SGDLS, YYNGEE. V lost 3 bases and J lost 1; bases outside the gene matches: 7. CDR3 protein: CASSAPRGGGTDTQYF. The CDR3 region has the DNA TGTGCCAGCAGCGCGCCCCGGGGGGGCGGCACAGATACGCAGTATTTT.

The chain couples TRBV19 to TRBJ1-1; TRBD1 aligns across 10 bases. This CDR3 is built from 18 residues. Per germline, CDR1 LNHDA and CDR2 SQIVND (reference sequence). The V gene end was trimmed by 3 bases and the J gene end by 1 base; junction bases not matched to a gene: 11. CDR3 sequence reads: CASSIRTGGSLPNTEAFF. CDR3 nucleotides: TGTGCCAGTAGTATTCGGACAGGGGGATCGTTACCGAACACTGAAGCTTTCTTT.

V and J are TRBV9 and TRBJ1-3; no definite D call. The CDR3 is 16 amino acids. Germline CDR1 is SGDLS and CDR2 is YYNGEE. V was shortened by 0 bases and J by 0 bases, with 10 bases between the two germline ends. This CDR3 reads CASSVGGPLSGNTIYF. The CDR3 DNA reads as TGTGCCAGCAGCGTAGGAGGGCCCCTCTCTGGAAACACCATATATTTT.

This rearrangement joins TRBV5-1 to TRBJ2-7, with 9 positions matching TRBD1. The CDR3 is 14 amino acids. CDR1 is SGHRS, CDR2 YFSETQ, per germline. Trimming took 6 bases from V and 1 from J; bases not matched to a gene: 5. For the CDR3, the DNA is TGCGCCAGCAAGACCGGACAGGGGTCCTACGAGCAGTACTTC. This gives the protein CASKTGQGSYEQYF.

The rearrangement uses TRBV6-1 and TRBJ2-1, with D tentatively TRBD1 (6 bases). CDR1 is MNHNS, CDR2 SASEGT, per germline. Trimming left V 5 bases short and J 5 bases short, with 13 bases between. The CDR3 totals 14 residues. Written as DNA, the CDR3 is TGTGCCAGCAGTCACCGGGACACACACAATGAGCAGTTCTTC. This gives the protein CASSHRDTHNEQFF.

This chain uses TRBV18 with TRBJ2-2, with TRBD1 as a possible D gene (5 bases). From germline, CDR1 is KGHSH and CDR2 LQKENI. The CDR3 has 14 amino acids. V was shortened by 4 bases and J by 1 base, with 7 bases between the two germline ends. The CDR3 DNA sequence: TGTGCCAGCTCACTCGGACAGAACACCGGGGAGCTGTTTTTT. Its protein product is CASSLGQNTGELFF.

The V call is TRBV25-1, the J call TRBJ1-1; the D gene is possibly TRBD1 (6 bases). The CDR3 totals 14 residues. CDR1 is MGHDK and CDR2 is SYGVNS in the germline V gene. V shed 4 bases and J shed 3 bases, with 12 bases lying between them. For the CDR3, the DNA is TGTGCCAGCAGTGCAGGGGTTAGGGACACTGAAGCTTTCTTT. Encoded protein: CASSAGVRDTEAFF.

The rearrangement uses TRBV7-6 and TRBJ2-7; D might be TRBD2 (5 bases). This CDR3 region has 16 residues. Germline V gives CDR1 SGHVS, CDR2 FNYEAQ. Trimming left V 2 bases short and J 4 bases short, with 18 bases between. The CDR3 reads CASSLREPGLLYEQYF. The CDR3, as DNA: TGTGCCAGCAGCTTACGGGAACCGGGTCTACTTTACGAGCAGTACTTC.

The gene calls are TRBV29-1 and TRBJ2-7; TRBD2 might be the D (7 bases). CDR1 is SQVTM and CDR2 is ANQGSEA in the germline V gene. The V end was cut by 5 bases, the J end by 4 bases, with 15 bases between. CDR3 length: 13 residues. As DNA, the CDR3 is TGCAGCGTTCCGGGGGGCGAGGGGTACGAGCAGTACTTC. This sequence encodes CSVPGGEGYEQYF.

The chain couples TRBV11-3 to TRBJ2-1; the match to TRBD2 covers 9 bases. The CDR3 sequence is 15 residues long. V lost 2 bases to trimming and J lost 4 bases; unmatched junction nucleotides: 3. Germline CDR1 SGHNT, CDR2 YENEEA. The CDR3 loop reads CASSLPTSGYNEQFF. CDR3 sequence (DNA): TGTGCCAGCAGCTTACCGACTAGCGGATACAATGAGCAGTTCTTC.

In DNA, the CDR3 is TGCGCCAGCAGCTCGACAGGGCGCACAGATACGCAGTATTTT. Protein: CASSSTGRTDTQYF. The chain carries TRBV5-1 and TRBJ2-3; TRBD1 agrees at 7 bases. CDR1 and CDR2 (germline): SGHRS, YFSETQ. The CDR3 is made up of 14 amino acids. V was pared by 3 bases and J by 1 base, with 2 bases of the junction left unmatched.

This sequence joins TRBV7-9 and TRBJ2-1; 8 nucleotides align to TRBD2. The CDR3 length is 13 residues. V lost 3 bases and J lost 7; bases outside the gene matches: 2. Per germline, CDR1 SEHNR and CDR2 FQNEAQ (reference sequence). CDR3 DNA: TGTGCCAGCAGCTTGACTAGCGATAATGAGCAGTTCTTC. Its protein is CASSLTSDNEQFF.

The chain couples TRBV30 to TRBJ2-3; 8 positions agree with TRBD2. The CDR3 runs to 14 residues. Germline-derived CDR1 and CDR2 are GTSNPN and SVGIG (reference sequence). Losses at the gene ends were 5 bases for V and 0 bases for J; bases not matched to a gene: 4. The CDR3 is CAWRLAPSTDTQYF. The CDR3 nucleotides are TGTGCCTGGCGACTAGCGCCGAGCACAGATACGCAGTATTTT. The full variable domain, with the rest looked up from reference TRBV30 and TRBJ2-3, is SQTIHQWPATLVQPVGSPLSLECTVEGTSNPNLYWYRQAAGRGLQLLFYSVGIGQISSEVPQNLSASRPQDRQFILSSKKLLLSDSGFYLCAWRLAPSTDTQYFGPGTRLTVL.

The CDR3 spells CASSLRLAGTEQFF. Here the CDR3 DNA reads TGTGCCAGCAGTTTAAGACTAGCGGGAACTGAGCAGTTCTTC. This chain links TRBV27 with TRBJ2-1, with 11 positions matching TRBD2. The CDR3 totals 14 residues. The V gene's germline CDR1 is MNHEY and CDR2 SMNVEV (reference sequence). V dropped 2 bases and J dropped 9; count of bases not matched to a gene: 3.

V usage is TRBV7-9 and J usage is TRBJ2-2; D uncertain. V lost 5 bases and J 5 bases, leaving 12 bases between the germline ends. The CDR3 runs to 14 residues. Germline-derived CDR1 and CDR2 are SEHNR and FQNEAQ (reference sequence). The CDR3 nucleotides read TGTGCCAGCAGCCTTGTACAGTATACCGGGGAGCTGTTTTTT. Residues: CASSLVQYTGELFF.

The gene calls are TRBV9 and TRBJ2-1, with a tentative D call TRBD2 (5 bases). The V gene's germline CDR1 is SGDLS and CDR2 YYNGEE. The CDR3 loop spans 15 amino acids. The V end was cut by 6 bases, the J end by 0 bases, with 13 bases between. The CDR3 spells CASTNPGSSYNEQFF. As DNA, the CDR3 is TGTGCCAGCACAAACCCGGGAAGCTCCTACAATGAGCAGTTCTTC.

In DNA form, the CDR3 reads TGCGCCAGCAGGCCCGCCGCCGGGACAGGGGCCGGGGAGCTGTTTTTT. It is translated as CASRPAAGTGAGELFF. The chain is built from TRBV10-2 and TRBJ2-2; 10 bases fit TRBD1. The V segment lost 6 bases and the J segment 6 bases; nucleotides outside the gene matches: 10. The CDR3 length is 16 residues. Germline CDR1 is WSHSY and CDR2 is SAAADI.

This sequence joins TRBV7-9 and TRBJ2-1; 9 nucleotides agree with TRBD1. J was trimmed by 5 bases and V by 5 bases; bases with no gene match: 7. The CDR3 sequence is 15 residues long. The germline V gene encodes CDR1 SEHNR and CDR2 FQNEAQ (reference sequence). CDR3 DNA: TGTGCCAGCAGCCCGTACGACAGGGGGGACAATGAGCAGTTCTTC. This encodes CASSPYDRGDNEQFF.

The J gene is TRBJ2-2, the V gene TRBV6-1, with D possibly being TRBD1 (6 bases). V shed 6 bases and J shed 7 bases, with 15 bases lying between them. CDR1 and CDR2 from the germline V gene are MNHNS and SASEGT. This CDR3 has 14 amino acids. In DNA, the CDR3 is TGTGCCAGCAGGGATACAGGGTGGAACGGGGAGCTGTTTTTT. It codes for CASRDTGWNGELFF.

The chain recombines TRBV4-1 with TRBJ2-5, with 8 bases identical to TRBD2. The CDR3 sequence is 14 residues long. Germline assignment: CDR1 MGHRA and CDR2 YSYEKL. V was pared by 1 base and J by 4 bases, with 2 bases of the junction left unmatched. CDR3: CASSQVRGGETQYF. The CDR3 bases are TGCGCCAGCAGCCAAGTTCGGGGGGGAGAGACCCAGTACTTC.

In regard to this clone: Other DNA sequences in the same sample also yield this CDR3. The chain has TRBV2 and TRBJ1-1; a weak D match, TRBD1 (5 bases). CDR1 is SNHLY and CDR2 is FYNNEI in the germline V gene. The CDR3 spans 13 residues. V lost 4 bases and J 4 bases, leaving 10 bases between the germline ends. This chain's CDR3 is CASSGQGITEAFF. The DNA for the CDR3 is TGTGCCAGCAGTGGGCAGGGAATCACTGAAGCTTTCTTT.

The J gene is TRBJ2-1, the V gene TRBV7-9; TRBD2 matches 14 bases. Losses at the gene ends were 5 bases for V and 8 bases for J; bases not matched to a gene: 5. The CDR3 contains 15 residues. Germline lookup yields CDR1 SEHNR and CDR2 FQNEAQ (reference sequence). The CDR3 region is CASSPRLAGGDEQFF. The DNA of the CDR3 is TGTGCCAGCAGCCCCCGACTAGCGGGAGGGGATGAGCAGTTCTTC.

CDR3 protein: CASSQDVRTGGLNEQFF. DNA of the CDR3: TGCGCCAGCAGCCAAGATGTAAGGACAGGGGGTTTGAATGAGCAGTTCTTC. This sequence joins TRBV4-3 and TRBJ2-1, with TRBD1 matching over 10 bases. The CDR3 runs to 17 residues. Germline CDR1 reads LGHNA; CDR2 reads YSLEER. Trimming cost V 0 bases and J 7 bases; bases outside gene matches: 9.

The rearrangement uses TRBV15 and TRBJ2-1; TRBD2 is a possible D gene (6 bases). Trimming pared 8 bases from V and 5 bases from J, leaving 19 bases between. The CDR3 extends over 15 amino acids. Germline assignment: CDR1 LNHNV and CDR2 YYDKDF (reference sequence). This CDR3 is CATSPRGLNDNEQFF. The DNA of the CDR3 is TGTGCCACCTCCCCCCGGGGACTCAACGACAATGAGCAGTTCTTC. Combining the CDR3 with reference TRBV15 and TRBJ2-1 gives the whole variable domain DAMVIQNPRYQVTQFGKPVTLSCSQTLNHNVMYWYQQKSSQAPKLLFHYYDKDFNNEADTPDNFQSRRPNTSFCFLDIRSPGLGDTAMYLCATSPRGLNDNEQFFGPGTRLTVL.

The rearrangement uses TRBV19 and TRBJ1-1, with 8 nucleotides matching TRBD1. Germline trimming cut 4 bases from V and 6 bases from J; bases unmatched to any gene: 10. The CDR3 is 15 amino acids. Germline values: CDR1 LNHDA, CDR2 SQIVND (reference sequence). The CDR3 DNA sequence: TGTGCCAGTAGTACCCTGGACAGGGAAGGTTCTGAAGCTTTCTTT. Protein: CASSTLDREGSEAFF.